This T cell receptor (beta chain) came from a study of T cells in Graves' hyperthyroidism and ophthalmopathy. Across the study: The authors collected peripheral blood at initial diagnosis, before any treatment.

Patients aged 18 to 65 had newly diagnosed hyperthyroidism that had lasted under 2 months. Those patients with uncontrolled infection, other autoimmune disease, pregnancy or lactation were excluded. The authors obtained PBMCs from more than 9.5 ml of fresh peripheral blood. In germline, CDR1 is MNHEY, CDR2 SVGEGT. The ends were cut back, 2 bases at V and 6 bases at J, with 13 bases in the middle. This CDR3 is built from 15 residues. Amplification targeted TCR beta CDR3 regions from RNA transcripts. HTBI primers drove first-round RT-PCR of the TCR CDR3. MiXCR, applied by TCRdb to the multiplex PCR reads, yields one record per CDR3 protein. The repertoire holds approximately 590,000 distinct CDR3 sequences, with about 15% as singletons. This clonotype has a count of ten or more.

Sequenced material: blood. The clonotype comes from a woman in her twenties or thirties with Graves' hyperthyroidism. The J gene is TRBJ2-2, the V gene TRBV6-2 or TRBV6-3; D unresolved. CDR3 in amino acids: CASSYTHLVPGELFF. The CDR3 DNA reads as TGTGCCAGCAGTTACACGCACCTAGTTCCCGGGGAGCTGTTTTTT.